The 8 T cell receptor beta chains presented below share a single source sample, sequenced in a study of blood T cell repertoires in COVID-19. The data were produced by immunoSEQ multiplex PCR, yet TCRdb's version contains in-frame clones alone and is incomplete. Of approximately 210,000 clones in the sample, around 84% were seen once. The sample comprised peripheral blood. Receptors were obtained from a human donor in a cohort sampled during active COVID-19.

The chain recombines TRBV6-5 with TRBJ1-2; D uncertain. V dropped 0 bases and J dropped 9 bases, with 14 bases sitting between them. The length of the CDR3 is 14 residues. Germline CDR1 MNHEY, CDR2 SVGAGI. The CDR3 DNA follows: TGTGCCAGCAGTTACTCGACCGGGTCGCCTCGCTACACCTTC. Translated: CASSYSTGSPRYTF.

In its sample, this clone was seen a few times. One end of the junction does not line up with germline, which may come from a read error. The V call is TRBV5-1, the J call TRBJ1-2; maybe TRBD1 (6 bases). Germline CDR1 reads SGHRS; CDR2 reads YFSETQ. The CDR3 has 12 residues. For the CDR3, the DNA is TGCGCCAGCAGCCCAATACAGGGCGCGGCCCTCTTC. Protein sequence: CASSPIQGAALF.

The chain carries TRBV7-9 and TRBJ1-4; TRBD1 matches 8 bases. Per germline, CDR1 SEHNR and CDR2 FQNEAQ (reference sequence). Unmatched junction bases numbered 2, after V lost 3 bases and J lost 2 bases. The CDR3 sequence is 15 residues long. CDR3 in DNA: TGTGCCAGCAGCTTTGGGGACAGGACTAATGAAAAACTGTTTTTT. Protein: CASSFGDRTNEKLFF.

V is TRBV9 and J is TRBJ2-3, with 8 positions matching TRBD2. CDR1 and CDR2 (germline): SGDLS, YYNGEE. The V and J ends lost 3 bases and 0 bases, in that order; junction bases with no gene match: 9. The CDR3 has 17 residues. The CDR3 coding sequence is TGTGCCAGCAGCGCCCGAGTTAGCGGGGCTAGCACAGATACGCAGTATTTT. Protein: CASSARVSGASTDTQYF. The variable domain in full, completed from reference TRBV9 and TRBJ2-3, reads DSGVTQTPKHLITATGQRVTLRCSPRSGDLSVYWYQQSLDQGLQFLIQYYNGEERAKGNILERFSAQQFPDLHSELNLSSLELGDSALYFCASSARVSGASTDTQYFGPGTRLTVL.

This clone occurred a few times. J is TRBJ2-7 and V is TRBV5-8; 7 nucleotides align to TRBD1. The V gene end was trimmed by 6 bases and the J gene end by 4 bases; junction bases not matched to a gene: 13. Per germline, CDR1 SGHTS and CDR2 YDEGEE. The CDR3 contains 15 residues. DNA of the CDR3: TGTGCCAGCACACGGACAGGCCAGAAGGGGTACGAGCAGTACTTC. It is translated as CASTRTGQKGYEQYF.

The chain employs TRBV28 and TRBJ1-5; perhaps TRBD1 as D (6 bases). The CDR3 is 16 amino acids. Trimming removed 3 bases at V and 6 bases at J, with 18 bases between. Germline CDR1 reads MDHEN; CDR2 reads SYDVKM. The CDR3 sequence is CASSFGGQSFGQPQHF. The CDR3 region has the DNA TGTGCCAGCAGTTTTGGCGGACAGAGTTTCGGTCAGCCCCAGCATTTT.

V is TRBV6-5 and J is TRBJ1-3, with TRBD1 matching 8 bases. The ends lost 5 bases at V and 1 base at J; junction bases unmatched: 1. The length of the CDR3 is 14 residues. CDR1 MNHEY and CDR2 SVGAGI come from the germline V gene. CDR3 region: CASSTGGSGNTIYF. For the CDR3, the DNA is TGTGCCAGCAGTACAGGGGGATCTGGAAACACCATATATTTT.

The CDR3 DNA reads TGCGCCAGCAGCCAAGGGGGCTACACTGAAGCTTTCTTT. Translating gives CASSQGGYTEAFF. The V and J genes are TRBV5-1 and TRBJ1-1; TRBD1 matches at 7 bases. V trimming: 4 bases; J trimming: 3 bases; junction bases outside the gene matches: 3. There are 13 residues in the CDR3. CDR1 is SGHRS and CDR2 is YFSETQ in the germline V gene.